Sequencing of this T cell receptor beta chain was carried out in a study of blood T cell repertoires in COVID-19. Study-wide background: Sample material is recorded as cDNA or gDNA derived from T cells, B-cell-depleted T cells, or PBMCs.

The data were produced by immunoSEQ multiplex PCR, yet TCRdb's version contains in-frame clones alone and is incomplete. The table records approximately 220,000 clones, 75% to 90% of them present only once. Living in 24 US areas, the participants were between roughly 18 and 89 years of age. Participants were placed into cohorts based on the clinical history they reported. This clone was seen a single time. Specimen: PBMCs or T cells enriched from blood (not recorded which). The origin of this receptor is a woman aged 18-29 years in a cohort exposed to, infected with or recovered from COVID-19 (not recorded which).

CDR3 sequence: CASSWSVNYGYTF. The CDR3 region has the DNA TGTGCCAGCAGTTGGTCAGTTAACTATGGCTACACCTTC. The rearrangement links TRBV12-3 or TRBV12-4 to TRBJ1-2; no firm D call. The V and J ends lost 4 bases and 1 base respectively, with 7 bases between them. The length of the CDR3 is 13 residues.